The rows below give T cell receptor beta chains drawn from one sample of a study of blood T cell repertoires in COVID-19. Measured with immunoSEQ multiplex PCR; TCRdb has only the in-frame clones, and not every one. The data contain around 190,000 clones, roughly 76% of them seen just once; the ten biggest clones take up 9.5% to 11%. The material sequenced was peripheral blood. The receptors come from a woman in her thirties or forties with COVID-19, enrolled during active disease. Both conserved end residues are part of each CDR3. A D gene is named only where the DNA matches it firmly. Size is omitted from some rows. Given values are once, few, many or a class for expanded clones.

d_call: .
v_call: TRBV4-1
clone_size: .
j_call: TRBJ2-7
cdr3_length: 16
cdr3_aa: CASSQEPGRKTYEQYF
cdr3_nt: TGCGCCAGCAGCCAAGAACCCGGGAGAAAGACCTACGAGCAGTACTTC

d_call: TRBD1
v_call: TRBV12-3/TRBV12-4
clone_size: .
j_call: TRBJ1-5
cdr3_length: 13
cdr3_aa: CASSDRGNQPQHF
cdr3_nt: TGTGCCAGCTCAGACAGGGGAAATCAGCCCCAGCATTTT

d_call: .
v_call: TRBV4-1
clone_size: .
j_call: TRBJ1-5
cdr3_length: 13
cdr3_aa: CASSQERRQPQHF
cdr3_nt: TGCGCCAGCAGCCAAGAGCGTCGGCAGCCCCAGCATTTT

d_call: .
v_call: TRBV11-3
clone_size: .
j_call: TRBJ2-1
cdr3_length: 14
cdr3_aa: CASSLDGTTHEQFF
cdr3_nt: TGTGCCAGCAGCTTAGATGGGACAACCCATGAGCAGTTCTTC

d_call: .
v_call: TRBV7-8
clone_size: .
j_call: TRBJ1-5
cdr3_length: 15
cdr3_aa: CASSLTGKDNQPQHF
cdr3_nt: TGTGCCAGCAGCTTAACAGGGAAGGACAATCAGCCCCAGCATTTT

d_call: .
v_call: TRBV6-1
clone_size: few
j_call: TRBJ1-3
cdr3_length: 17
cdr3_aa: CASSEARGTYSGNTIYF
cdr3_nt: TGTGCCAGCAGTGAAGCGCGGGGCACTTACTCTGGAAACACCATATATTTT

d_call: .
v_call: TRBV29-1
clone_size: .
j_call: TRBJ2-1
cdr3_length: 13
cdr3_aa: CSVVPTRRNEQFF
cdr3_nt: TGCAGCGTTGTCCCGACTAGGCGCAATGAGCAGTTCTTC

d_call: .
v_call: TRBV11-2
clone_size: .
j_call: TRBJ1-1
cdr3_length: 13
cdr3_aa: CAVSPGVGTEAFF
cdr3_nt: TGTGCAGTTTCCCCAGGGGTTGGCACTGAAGCTTTCTTT

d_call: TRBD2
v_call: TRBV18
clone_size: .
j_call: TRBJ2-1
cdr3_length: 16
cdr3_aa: CASSPLELAGKNEQFF
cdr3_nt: TGTGCCAGCTCACCCCTCGAACTAGCGGGTAAGAATGAGCAGTTCTTC

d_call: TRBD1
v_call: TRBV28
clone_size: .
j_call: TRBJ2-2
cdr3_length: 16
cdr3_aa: CASSLIRGRNTGELFF
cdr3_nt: TGTGCCAGCAGTTTAATAAGGGGGCGGAACACCGGGGAGCTGTTTTTT

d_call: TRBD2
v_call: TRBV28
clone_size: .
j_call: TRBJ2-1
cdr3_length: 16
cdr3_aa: CASSLRLAGVYNEQFF
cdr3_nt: TGTGCCAGCAGTCTCAGACTAGCGGGAGTTTACAATGAGCAGTTCTTC

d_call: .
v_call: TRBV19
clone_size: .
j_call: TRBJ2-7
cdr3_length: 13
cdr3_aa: CASSKTVQYEQYF
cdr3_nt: TGTGCCAGTAGTAAGACAGTCCAATACGAGCAGTACTTC

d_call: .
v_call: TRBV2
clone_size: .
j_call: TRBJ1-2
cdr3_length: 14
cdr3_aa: CASSEGTILYGYTF
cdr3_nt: TGTGCCAGCAGTGAGGGGACAATTCTTTATGGCTACACCTTC

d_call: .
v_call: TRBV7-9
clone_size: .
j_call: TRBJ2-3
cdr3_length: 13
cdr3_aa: CASSPRGTDTQYF
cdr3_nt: TGTGCCAGCAGCCCCCGGGGGACAGATACGCAGTATTTT

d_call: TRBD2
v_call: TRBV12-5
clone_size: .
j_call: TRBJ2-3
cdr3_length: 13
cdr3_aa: CASGTSGTDTQYF
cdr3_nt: TGTGCTAGTGGAACTAGCGGAACAGATACGCAGTATTTT

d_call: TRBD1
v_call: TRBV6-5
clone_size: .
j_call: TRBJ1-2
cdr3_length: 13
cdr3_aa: CASRGQGASGYTF
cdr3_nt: TGTGCCAGCAGAGGACAGGGGGCTTCTGGCTACACCTTC

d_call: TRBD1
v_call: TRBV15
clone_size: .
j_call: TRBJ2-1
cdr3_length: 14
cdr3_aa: CATSRDRAGNEQFF
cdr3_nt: TGTGCCACCAGCAGGGACAGGGCGGGCAATGAGCAGTTCTTC

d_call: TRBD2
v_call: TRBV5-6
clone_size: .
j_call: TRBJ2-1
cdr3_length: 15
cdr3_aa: CASSFFQRGENEQFF
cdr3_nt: TGTGCCAGCAGCTTCTTCCAGCGGGGGGAAAATGAGCAGTTCTTC

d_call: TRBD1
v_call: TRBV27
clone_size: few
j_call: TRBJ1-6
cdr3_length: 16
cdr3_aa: CASSLQGASYNSPLHF
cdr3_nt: TGTGCCAGCAGTCTACAGGGGGCTTCCTATAATTCACCCCTCCACTTT

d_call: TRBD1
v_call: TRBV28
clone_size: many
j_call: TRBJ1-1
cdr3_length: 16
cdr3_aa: CASSLRTGGLNTEAFF
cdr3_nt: TGTGCCAGCAGTTTACGGACAGGGGGCTTGAACACTGAAGCTTTCTTT

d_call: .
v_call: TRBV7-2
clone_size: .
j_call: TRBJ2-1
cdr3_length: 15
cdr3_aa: CASSPASVVRNEQFF
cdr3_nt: TGTGCCAGCAGTCCAGCTAGCGTGGTGCGCAATGAGCAGTTCTTC

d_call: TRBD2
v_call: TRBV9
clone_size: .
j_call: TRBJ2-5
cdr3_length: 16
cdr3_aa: CASSASGTSRVETQYF
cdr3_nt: TGTGCCAGCAGCGCTTCAGGGACTAGCAGGGTAGAGACCCAGTACTTC

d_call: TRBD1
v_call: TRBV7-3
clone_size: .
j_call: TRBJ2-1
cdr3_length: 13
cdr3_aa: CASSLQDRGEEFF
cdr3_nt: TGTGCCAGCAGCCTCCAGGACAGGGGTGAGGAGTTCTTC

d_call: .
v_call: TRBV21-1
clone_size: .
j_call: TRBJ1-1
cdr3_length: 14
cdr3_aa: CASSKGRDGTEAFF
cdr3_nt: TGTGCCAGCAGCAAAGGGAGGGATGGCACTGAAGCTTTCTTT

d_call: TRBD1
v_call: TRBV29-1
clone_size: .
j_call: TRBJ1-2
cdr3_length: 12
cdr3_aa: CSVEEQGYGYTF
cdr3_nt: TGCAGCGTTGAAGAACAGGGGTATGGCTACACCTTC

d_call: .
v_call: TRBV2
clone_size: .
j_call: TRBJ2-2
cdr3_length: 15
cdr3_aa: CASSVRGMADGELFF
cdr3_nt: TGTGCCAGCAGTGTTCGAGGAATGGCAGACGGGGAGCTGTTTTTT

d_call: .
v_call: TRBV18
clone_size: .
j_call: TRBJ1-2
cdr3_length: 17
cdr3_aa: CASSPDGPGSTNYGYTF
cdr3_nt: TGTGCCAGCTCACCAGACGGCCCAGGTTCAACTAACTATGGCTACACCTTC

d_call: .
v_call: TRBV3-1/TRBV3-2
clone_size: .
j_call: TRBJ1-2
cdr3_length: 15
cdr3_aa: CASSQAEDWYYGYTF
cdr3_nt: TGTGCCAGCAGCCAAGCGGAGGACTGGTACTATGGCTACACCTTC